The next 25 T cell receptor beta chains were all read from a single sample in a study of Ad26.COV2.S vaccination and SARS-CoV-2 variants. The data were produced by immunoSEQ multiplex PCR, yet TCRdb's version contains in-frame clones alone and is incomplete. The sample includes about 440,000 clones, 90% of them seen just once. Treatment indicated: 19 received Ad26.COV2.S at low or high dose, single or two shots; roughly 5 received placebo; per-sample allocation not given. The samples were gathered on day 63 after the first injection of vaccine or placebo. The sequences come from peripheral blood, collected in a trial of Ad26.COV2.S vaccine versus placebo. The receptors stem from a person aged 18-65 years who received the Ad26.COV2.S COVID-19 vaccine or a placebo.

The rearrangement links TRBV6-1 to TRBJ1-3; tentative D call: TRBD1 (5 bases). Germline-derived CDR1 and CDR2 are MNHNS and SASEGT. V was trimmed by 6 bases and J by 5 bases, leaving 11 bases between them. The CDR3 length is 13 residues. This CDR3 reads CASSSGARNTIYF. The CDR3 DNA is TGTGCCAGCAGCTCCGGGGCTCGAAACACCATATATTTT.

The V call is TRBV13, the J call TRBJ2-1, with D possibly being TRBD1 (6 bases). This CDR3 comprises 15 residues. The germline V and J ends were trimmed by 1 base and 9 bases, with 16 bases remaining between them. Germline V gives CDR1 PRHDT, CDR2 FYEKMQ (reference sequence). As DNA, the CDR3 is TGTGCCAGCAGCTTAGCGGCAGGGGCTTGGGGTGAGCAGTTCTTC. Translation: CASSLAAGAWGEQFF.

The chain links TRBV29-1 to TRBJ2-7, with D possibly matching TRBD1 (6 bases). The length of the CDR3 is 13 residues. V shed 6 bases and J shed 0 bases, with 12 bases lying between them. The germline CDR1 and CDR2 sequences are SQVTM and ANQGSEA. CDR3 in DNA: TGCAGCGTAACCGCGACAGGCTCCTACGAGCAGTACTTC. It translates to CSVTATGSYEQYF.

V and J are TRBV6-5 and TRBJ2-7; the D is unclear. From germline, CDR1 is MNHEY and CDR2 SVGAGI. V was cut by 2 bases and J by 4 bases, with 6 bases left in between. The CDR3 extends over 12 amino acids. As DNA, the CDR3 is TGTGCCAGCAGTTACGGGCAATACGAGCAGTACTTC. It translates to CASSYGQYEQYF.

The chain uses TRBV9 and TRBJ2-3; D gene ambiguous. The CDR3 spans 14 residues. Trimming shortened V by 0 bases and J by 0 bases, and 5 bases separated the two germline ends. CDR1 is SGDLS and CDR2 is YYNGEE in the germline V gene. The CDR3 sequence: CASSVASSTDTQYF. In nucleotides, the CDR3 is TGTGCCAGCAGCGTAGCGAGTAGCACAGATACGCAGTATTTT. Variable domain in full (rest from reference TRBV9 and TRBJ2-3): DSGVTQTPKHLITATGQRVTLRCSPRSGDLSVYWYQQSLDQGLQFLIQYYNGEERAKGNILERFSAQQFPDLHSELNLSSLELGDSALYFCASSVASSTDTQYFGPGTRLTVL.

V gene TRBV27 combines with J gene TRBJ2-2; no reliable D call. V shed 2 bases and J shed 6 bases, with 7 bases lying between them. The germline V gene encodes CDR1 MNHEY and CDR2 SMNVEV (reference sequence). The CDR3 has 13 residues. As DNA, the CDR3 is TGTGCCAGCAGTTTACCCTTCCCCGGGGAGCTGTTTTTT. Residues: CASSLPFPGELFF.

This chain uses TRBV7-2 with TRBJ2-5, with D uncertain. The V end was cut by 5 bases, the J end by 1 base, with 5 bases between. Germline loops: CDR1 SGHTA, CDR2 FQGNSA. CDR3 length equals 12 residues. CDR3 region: CASSTLQETQYF. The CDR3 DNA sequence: TGTGCCAGCAGCACCCTCCAAGAGACCCAGTACTTC.

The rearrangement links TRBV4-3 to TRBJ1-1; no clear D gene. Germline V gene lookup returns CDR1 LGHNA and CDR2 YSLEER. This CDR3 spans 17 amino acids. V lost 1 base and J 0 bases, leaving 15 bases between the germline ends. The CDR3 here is CASSQAGPRNMNTEAFF. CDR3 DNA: TGCGCCAGCAGCCAAGCCGGGCCTAGGAACATGAACACTGAAGCTTTCTTT.

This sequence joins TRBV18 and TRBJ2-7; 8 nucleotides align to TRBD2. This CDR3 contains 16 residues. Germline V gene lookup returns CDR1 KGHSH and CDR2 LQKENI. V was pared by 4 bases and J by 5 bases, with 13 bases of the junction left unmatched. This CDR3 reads CASSLPGGRRLDEQYF. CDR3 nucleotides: TGTGCCAGCTCACTACCGGGAGGGAGGAGGCTAGACGAGCAGTACTTC.

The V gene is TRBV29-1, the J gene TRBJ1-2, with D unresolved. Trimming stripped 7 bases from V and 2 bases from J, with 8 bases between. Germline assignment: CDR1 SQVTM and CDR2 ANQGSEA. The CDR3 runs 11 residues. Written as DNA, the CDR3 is TGCAGCGCAGCGGGAAACTATGGCTACACCTTC. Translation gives CSAAGNYGYTF.

This CDR3 reads CASSLRSGEGYREQFF. The CDR3 bases are TGTGCCAGCAGCCTCCGGAGCGGGGAGGGGTACCGTGAGCAGTTCTTC. The gene calls are TRBV5-4 and TRBJ2-1; 7 nucleotides match TRBD2. J lost 9 bases, V lost 4 bases, and 16 bases had no gene match. The CDR3 extends over 16 amino acids. CDR1 and CDR2 (germline): SGHNT, YYREEE (reference sequence).

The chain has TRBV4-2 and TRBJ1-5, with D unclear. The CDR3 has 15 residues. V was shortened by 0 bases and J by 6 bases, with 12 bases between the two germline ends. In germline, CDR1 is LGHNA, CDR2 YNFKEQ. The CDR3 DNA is TGTGCCAGCAGCCAAGATCCAAGTGGATTTCAGCCCCAGCATTTT. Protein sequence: CASSQDPSGFQPQHF.

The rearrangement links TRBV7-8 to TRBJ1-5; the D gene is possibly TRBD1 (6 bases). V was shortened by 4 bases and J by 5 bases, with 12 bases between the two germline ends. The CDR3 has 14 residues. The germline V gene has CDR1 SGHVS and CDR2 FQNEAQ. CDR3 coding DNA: TGTGCCAGCAGCTCCCGGGACATATATCAGCCCCAGCATTTT. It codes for CASSSRDIYQPQHF.

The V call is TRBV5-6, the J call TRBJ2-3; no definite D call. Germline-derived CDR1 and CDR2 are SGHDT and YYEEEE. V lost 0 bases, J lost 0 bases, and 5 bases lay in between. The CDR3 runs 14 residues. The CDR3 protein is CASSLGPSTDTQYF. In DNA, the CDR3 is TGTGCCAGCAGCTTGGGCCCCAGCACAGATACGCAGTATTTT.

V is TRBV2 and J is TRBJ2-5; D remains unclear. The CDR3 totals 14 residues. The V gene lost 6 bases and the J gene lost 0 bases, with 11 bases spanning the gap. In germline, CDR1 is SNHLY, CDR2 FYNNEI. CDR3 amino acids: CASSETQYQETQYF. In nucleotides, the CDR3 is TGTGCCAGCAGCGAGACCCAGTACCAAGAGACCCAGTACTTC.

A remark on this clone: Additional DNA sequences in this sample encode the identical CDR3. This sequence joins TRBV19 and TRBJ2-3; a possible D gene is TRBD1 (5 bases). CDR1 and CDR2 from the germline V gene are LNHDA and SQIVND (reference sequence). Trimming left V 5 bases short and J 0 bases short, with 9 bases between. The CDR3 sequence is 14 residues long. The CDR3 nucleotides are TGTGCCAGTAGTCTCAGGGATAGCACAGATACGCAGTATTTT. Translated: CASSLRDSTDTQYF.

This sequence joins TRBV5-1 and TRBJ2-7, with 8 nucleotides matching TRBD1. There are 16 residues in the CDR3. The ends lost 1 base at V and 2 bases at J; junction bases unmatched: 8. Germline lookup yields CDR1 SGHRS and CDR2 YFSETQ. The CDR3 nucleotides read TGCGCCAGCAGCTTGCTTCCGGGACAGGACGCCTACGAGCAGTACTTC. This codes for CASSLLPGQDAYEQYF.

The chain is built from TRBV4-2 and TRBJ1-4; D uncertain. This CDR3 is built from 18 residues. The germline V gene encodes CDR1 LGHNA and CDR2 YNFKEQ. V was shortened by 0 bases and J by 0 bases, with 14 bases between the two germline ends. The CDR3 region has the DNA TGTGCCAGCAGCCAAGATAGTGGCCAGATTGCAACTAATGAAAAACTGTTTTTT. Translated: CASSQDSGQIATNEKLFF.

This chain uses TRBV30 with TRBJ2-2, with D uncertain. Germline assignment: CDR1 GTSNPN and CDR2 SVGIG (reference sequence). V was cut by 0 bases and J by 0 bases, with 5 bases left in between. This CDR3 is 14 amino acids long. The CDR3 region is CAWSVNANTGELFF. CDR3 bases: TGTGCCTGGAGTGTAAACGCGAACACCGGGGAGCTGTTTTTT.

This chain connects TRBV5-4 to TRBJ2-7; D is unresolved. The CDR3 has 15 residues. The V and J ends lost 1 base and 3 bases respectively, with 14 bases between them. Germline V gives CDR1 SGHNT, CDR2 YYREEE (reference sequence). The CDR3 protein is CASSLPGLGLYEQYF. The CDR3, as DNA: TGTGCCAGCAGCTTGCCTGGCTTAGGGCTCTACGAGCAGTACTTC. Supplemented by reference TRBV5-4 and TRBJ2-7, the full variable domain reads ETGVTQSPTHLIKTRGQQVTLRCSSQSGHNTVSWYQQALGQGPQFIFQYYREEENGRGNFPPRFSGLQFPNYSSELNVNALELDDSALYLCASSLPGLGLYEQYFGPGTRLTVT.

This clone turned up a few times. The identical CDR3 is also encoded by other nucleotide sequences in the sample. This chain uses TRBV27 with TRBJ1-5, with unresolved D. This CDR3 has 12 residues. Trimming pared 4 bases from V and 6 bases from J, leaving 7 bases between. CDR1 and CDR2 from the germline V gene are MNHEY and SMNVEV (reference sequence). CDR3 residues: CASSSVGQPQHF. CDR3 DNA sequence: TGTGCCAGCAGTTCAGTGGGTCAGCCCCAGCATTTT.

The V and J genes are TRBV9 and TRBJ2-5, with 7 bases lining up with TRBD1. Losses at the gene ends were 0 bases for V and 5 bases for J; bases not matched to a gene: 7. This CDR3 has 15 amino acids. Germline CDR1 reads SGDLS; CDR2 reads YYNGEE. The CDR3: CASSVGEGGRETQYF. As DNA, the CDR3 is TGTGCCAGCAGCGTAGGGGAAGGGGGCAGGGAGACCCAGTACTTC.

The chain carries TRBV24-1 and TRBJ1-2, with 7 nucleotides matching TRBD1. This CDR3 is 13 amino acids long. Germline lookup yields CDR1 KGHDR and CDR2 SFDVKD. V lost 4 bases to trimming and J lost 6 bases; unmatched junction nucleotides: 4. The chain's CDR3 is CATSETGLHGYTF. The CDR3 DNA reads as TGTGCCACCAGTGAGACAGGGCTACATGGCTACACCTTC.

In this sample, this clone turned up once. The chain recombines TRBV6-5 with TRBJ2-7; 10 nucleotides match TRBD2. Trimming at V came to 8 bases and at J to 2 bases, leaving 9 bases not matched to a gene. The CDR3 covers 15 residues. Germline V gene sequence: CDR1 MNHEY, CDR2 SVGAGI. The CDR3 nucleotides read TGTGCCAGCCCGAGAATAGCGGGAGGTACCTACGAGCAGTACTTC. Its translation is CASPRIAGGTYEQYF.

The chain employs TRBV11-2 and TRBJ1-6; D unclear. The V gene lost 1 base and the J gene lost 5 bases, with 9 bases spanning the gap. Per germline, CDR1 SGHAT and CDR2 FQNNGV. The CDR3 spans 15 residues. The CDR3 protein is CASSLAQANNSPLHF. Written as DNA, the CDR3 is TGTGCCAGCAGCTTAGCCCAGGCCAATAATTCACCCCTCCACTTT.